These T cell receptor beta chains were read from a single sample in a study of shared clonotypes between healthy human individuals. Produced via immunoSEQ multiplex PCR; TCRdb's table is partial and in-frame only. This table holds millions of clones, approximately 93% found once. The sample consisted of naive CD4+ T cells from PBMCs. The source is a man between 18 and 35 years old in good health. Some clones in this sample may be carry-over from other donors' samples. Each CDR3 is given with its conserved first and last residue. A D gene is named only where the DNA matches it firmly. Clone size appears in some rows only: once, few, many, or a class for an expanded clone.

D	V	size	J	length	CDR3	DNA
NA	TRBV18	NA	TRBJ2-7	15	CASSRTAAGDYEQYF	TGTGCCAGCTCACGCACAGCCGCCGGTGACTACGAGCAGTACTTC
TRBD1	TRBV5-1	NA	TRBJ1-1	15	CASSLEGQANTEAFF	TGCGCCAGCAGCTTGGAAGGACAGGCGAACACTGAAGCTTTCTTT
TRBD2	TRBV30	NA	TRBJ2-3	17	CAWSLPFGRARTDTQYF	TGTGCCTGGAGTCTTCCTTTCGGGAGGGCCAGGACAGATACGCAGTATTTT
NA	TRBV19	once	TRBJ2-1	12	CASSIPEGPQFF	TGTGCCAGTAGTATTCCGGAGGGCCCCCAGTTCTTC
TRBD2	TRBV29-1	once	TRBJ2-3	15	CSVARLAGGGDTQYF	TGCAGCGTGGCCCGACTAGCGGGAGGTGGGGATACGCAGTATTTT
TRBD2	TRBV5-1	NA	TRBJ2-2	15	CASSTLSGRTGELFF	TGCGCCAGCAGCACTCTTAGCGGGAGGACCGGGGAGCTGTTTTTT
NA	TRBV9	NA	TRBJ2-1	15	CASSVSPGSYNEQFF	TGTGCCAGCAGCGTGTCCCCGGGCTCCTACAATGAGCAGTTCTTC
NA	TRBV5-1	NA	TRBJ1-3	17	CASSLDQGIIPGNTIYF	TGCGCCAGCAGCTTGGACCAGGGAATAATTCCTGGAAACACCATATATTTT
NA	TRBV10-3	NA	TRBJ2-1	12	CAPRLLKNEQFF	TGTGCCCCCCGGTTGCTTAAGAATGAGCAGTTCTTC
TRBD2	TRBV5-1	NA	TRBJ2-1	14	CASSHSGSSDEQFF	TGCGCCAGCAGCCATAGCGGGAGTAGCGATGAGCAGTTCTTC
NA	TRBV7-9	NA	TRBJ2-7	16	CASSALGRGASYEQYF	TGTGCCAGCAGCGCTCTCGGCAGGGGCGCTTCCTACGAGCAGTACTTC
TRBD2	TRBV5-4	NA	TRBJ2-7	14	CASSFGGGDYEQYF	TGTGCCAGCAGCTTCGGGGGGGGAGATTACGAGCAGTACTTC
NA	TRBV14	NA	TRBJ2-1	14	CASSSQRSYNEQFF	TGTGCCAGCAGCTCCCAGAGGTCCTACAATGAGCAGTTCTTC
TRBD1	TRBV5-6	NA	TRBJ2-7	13	CASRAGTGTEQYF	TGTGCCAGCAGAGCCGGGACAGGGACCGAGCAGTACTTC
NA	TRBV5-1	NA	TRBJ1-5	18	CASSLAPAQSRSNQPQHF	TGCGCCAGCAGCTTGGCCCCGGCCCAATCGAGGAGCAATCAGCCCCAGCATTTT
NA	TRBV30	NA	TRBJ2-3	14	CAWSVMGERHTQYF	TGTGCCTGGAGTGTGATGGGGGAGAGGCATACGCAGTATTTT
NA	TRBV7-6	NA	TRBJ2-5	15	CASISGTVTLETQYF	TGTGCCAGCATCTCCGGGACCGTGACACTAGAGACCCAGTACTTC
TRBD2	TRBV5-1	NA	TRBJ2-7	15	CASSSSLAGGREQYF	TGCGCCAGCAGCTCATCTCTAGCGGGAGGGCGCGAGCAGTACTTC
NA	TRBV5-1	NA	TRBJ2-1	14	CASSLAVAGNEQFF	TGCGCCAGCAGCTTGGCAGTCGCAGGCAATGAGCAGTTCTTC
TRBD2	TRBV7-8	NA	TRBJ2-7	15	CASRPRTSSAYEQYF	TGTGCCAGCAGGCCGCGGACTAGCAGCGCCTACGAGCAGTACTTC
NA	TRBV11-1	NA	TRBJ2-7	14	CASSLEGGNHEQYF	TGTGCCAGCAGCTTAGAGGGGGGAAACCACGAGCAGTACTTC
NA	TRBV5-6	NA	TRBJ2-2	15	CASSFRRFSTGELFF	TGTGCCAGCAGCTTCAGGAGATTTAGCACCGGGGAGCTGTTTTTT
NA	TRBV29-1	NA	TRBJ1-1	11	CSAGKQGLAFF	TGCAGCGCCGGTAAACAGGGTTTGGCTTTCTTT
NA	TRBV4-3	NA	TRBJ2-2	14	CASSQDRGPGELFF	TGCGCCAGCAGCCAAGATAGGGGCCCCGGGGAGCTGTTTTTT
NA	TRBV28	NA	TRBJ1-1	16	CASNPRGRGLNTEAFF	TGTGCCAGCAATCCCAGGGGTCGGGGGCTGAACACTGAAGCTTTCTTT
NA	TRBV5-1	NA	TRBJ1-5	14	CASSLVGDSQPQHF	TGCGCCAGCAGCTTGGTTGGGGATAGTCAGCCCCAGCATTTT
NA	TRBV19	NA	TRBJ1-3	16	CASRRPDRYSGNTIYF	TGTGCCAGTAGACGTCCGGACAGATACTCTGGAAACACCATATATTTT
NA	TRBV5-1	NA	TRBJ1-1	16	CASSLPAVGTSTEAFF	TGCGCCAGCAGCCTTCCAGCGGTAGGGACCTCCACTGAAGCTTTCTTT
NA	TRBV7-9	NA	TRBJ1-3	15	CASSSRASSGNTIYF	TGTGCCAGCAGCTCCAGGGCGAGCTCTGGAAACACCATATATTTT
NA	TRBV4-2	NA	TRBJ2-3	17	CASSQDGATVGTDTQYF	TGTGCCAGCAGCCAGGACGGGGCTACCGTGGGCACAGATACGCAGTATTTT
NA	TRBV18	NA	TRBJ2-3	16	CASSPPRTDSTDTQYF	TGTGCCAGCTCACCACCCCGGACAGATAGCACAGATACGCAGTATTTT
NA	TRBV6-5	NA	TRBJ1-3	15	CASKDRSSSGNTIYF	TGTGCCAGCAAGGACCGCTCGTCCTCTGGAAACACCATATATTTT
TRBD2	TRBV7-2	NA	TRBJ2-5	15	CASSFRTSGRETQYF	TGTGCCAGCAGCTTTCGGACTAGCGGGAGGGAGACCCAGTACTTC
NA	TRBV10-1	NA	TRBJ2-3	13	CASSESGRGTQYF	TGCGCCAGCAGTGAGTCGGGGAGAGGTACGCAGTATTTT
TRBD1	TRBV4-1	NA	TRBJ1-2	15	CASSQGTGGRYGYTF	TGCGCCAGCAGCCAGGGGACAGGGGGCAGATATGGCTACACCTTC